This T cell receptor beta chain was observed in a study of cytomegalovirus exposure and HLA in healthy donors. V lost 5 bases and J lost 8; bases outside the gene matches: 5. Germline V CDR1 and CDR2: SGHTA, FQGNSA. This CDR3 is 13 amino acids long. As to this clone: Its specificity is not known.

PCR was performed using 60 Vbeta and 13 Jbeta primers. Only in-frame clones appear in the TCRdb table, and some are missing; sequencing was by immunoSEQ multiplex PCR. The sample lists around 130,000 clones; roughly three fifths were seen once. Whole-study results and caveats: It was 150 to 200 TCR beta chains that were listed as cytomegalovirus-associated. Presence/absence analyses took donor sequencing depth as roughly uniform.

Specimen: PBMCs. This sequence originates from a man aged 18 to 35 in good health and CMV-seronegative. The chain couples TRBV7-2 to TRBJ1-2, with TRBD1 identical over 10 bases. In DNA, the CDR3 is TGTGCCAGCAGCCGACAGGGGGCGCGGGGCTACACCTTC. Amino acid sequence: CASSRQGARGYTF.